The 25 T cell receptor beta chains below all came from one sample that was sequenced in a study of blood T cell repertoires in COVID-19. The table came from immunoSEQ multiplex PCR; TCRdb's copy has only in-frame clones and leaves some out. The table lists about 40,000 clones, just under 85% of them singletons. Sequenced: peripheral blood. Receptors were obtained from a human donor with acute or convalescent COVID-19. The donor label of this sample is uncertain.

This CDR3 is CASSAAGLAGAGANVLTF. The DNA of the CDR3 is TGTGCCAGCAGCGCTGCGGGACTAGCGGGAGCTGGGGCCAACGTCCTGACTTTC. The chain links TRBV7-9 to TRBJ2-6, with 14 bases that match TRBD2. J lost 2 bases, V lost 5 bases, and 5 bases had no gene match. The CDR3 runs to 18 residues. The V gene's germline CDR1 is SEHNR and CDR2 FQNEAQ (reference sequence).

The V and J genes are TRBV19 and TRBJ1-5, with TRBD1 as a possible D gene (6 bases). CDR3 length equals 13 residues. Deletions cut 3 bases from V and 7 bases from J, with 10 bases between. Germline V gives CDR1 LNHDA, CDR2 SQIVND (reference sequence). The CDR3 here is CASSITRGQPQHF. DNA for the CDR3: TGTGCCAGTAGTATTACCAGGGGACAGCCCCAGCATTTT.

J is TRBJ2-2 and V is TRBV27; D unclear. V was shortened by 3 bases and J by 5 bases, with 4 bases between the two germline ends. CDR1 and CDR2 from the germline V gene are MNHEY and SMNVEV (reference sequence). There are 12 residues in the CDR3. CDR3 DNA: TGTGCCAGCAGTTTCGGGACCGGGGAGCTGTTTTTT. Encoded protein: CASSFGTGELFF.

The chain recombines TRBV5-6 with TRBJ2-4; D gene uncertain. The CDR3 is made up of 14 amino acids. The V gene's germline CDR1 is SGHDT and CDR2 YYEEEE. V was clipped by 0 bases and J by 0 bases, with 4 bases between them. Here the CDR3 reads CASSLDLAKNIQYF. CDR3 DNA: TGTGCCAGCAGCTTGGATCTAGCCAAAAACATTCAGTACTTC.

This chain links TRBV6-6 with TRBJ2-7; 8 bases fit TRBD1. The V gene end was trimmed by 6 bases and the J gene end by 7 bases; junction bases not matched to a gene: 14. CDR1 is MNHNY, CDR2 SVGAGI, per germline (reference sequence). The CDR3 totals 15 residues. DNA of the CDR3: TGTGCCAGCAGCCTGACAGGGGCCGAAAGAGGGGAGCAGTACTTC. Translation gives CASSLTGAERGEQYF.

V and J are TRBV18 and TRBJ1-1; 9 positions match TRBD1. This CDR3 is built from 16 residues. From germline, CDR1 is KGHSH and CDR2 LQKENI. V gave up 0 bases and J gave up 5 bases; unmatched junction bases: 7. CDR3 loop: CASSPPLGQGTTEAFF. The CDR3 coding sequence is TGTGCCAGCTCACCACCCTTGGGACAGGGAACGACTGAAGCTTTCTTT.

This chain links TRBV7-2 with TRBJ2-3, with a possible D match to TRBD2 (5 bases). Looked up from germline, CDR1 is SGHTA and CDR2 is FQGNSA. Trimming left V 6 bases short and J 4 bases short, with 11 bases between. CDR3 length equals 13 residues. Here the CDR3 DNA reads TGTGCCAGCAGGAGTTCCGGGGCAGATACGCAGTATTTT. Translating gives CASRSSGADTQYF.

This clone was detected a few times. V usage is TRBV19 and J usage is TRBJ2-6; tentative D call: TRBD2 (6 bases). The V end was cut by 8 bases, the J end by 0 bases, with 11 bases between. Germline V lookup: CDR1 LNHDA, CDR2 SQIVND (reference sequence). The CDR3 totals 15 residues. The CDR3 sequence: CASAAGSSGANVLTF. The CDR3 DNA follows: TGTGCCAGTGCCGCCGGGAGCTCTGGGGCCAACGTCCTGACTTTC.

This clone was seen only once. The chain carries TRBV6-5 and TRBJ1-4; TRBD1 might be the D (5 bases). The CDR3 extends over 14 amino acids. V was pared by 7 bases and J by 7 bases, with 16 bases between. CDR1 is MNHEY and CDR2 is SVGAGI in the germline V gene. This CDR3 reads CASMLFQGGEKLFF. Here the CDR3 DNA reads TGTGCCAGCATGCTCTTCCAGGGTGGTGAAAAACTGTTTTTT.

V is TRBV5-1 and J is TRBJ2-3, with D tentatively TRBD2 (7 bases). The germline V gene has CDR1 SGHRS and CDR2 YFSETQ. Trimming cost V 0 bases and J 0 bases, with 14 bases left between them. The CDR3 runs 17 residues. Here the CDR3 reads CASSLAGGPSSTDTQYF. Here the CDR3 DNA reads TGCGCCAGCAGCTTGGCGGGGGGCCCGTCTAGCACAGATACGCAGTATTTT. Looking up the rest from reference TRBV5-1 and TRBJ2-3 gives the full variable domain: KAGVTQTPRYLIKTRGQQVTLSCSPISGHRSVSWYQQTPGQGLQFLFEYFSETQRNKGNFPGRFSGRQFSNSRSEMNVSTLELGDSALYLCASSLAGGPSSTDTQYFGPGTRLTVL.

This clone ranks as medium-sized. CDR3 sequence: CASSFPGRDEQYF. CDR3 sequence (DNA): TGTGCCAGCAGTTTCCCAGGGAGGGACGAGCAGTACTTC. V and J are TRBV28 and TRBJ2-7, with 7 bases identical to TRBD2. The CDR3 length is 13 residues. V shed 3 bases and J 5 bases; nucleotides not matched to a gene: 4. The germline gives CDR1 MDHEN, CDR2 SYDVKM.

This chain links TRBV9 with TRBJ2-7; 9 nucleotides match TRBD1. J lost 6 bases, V lost 4 bases, and 17 bases had no gene match. This CDR3 is built from 17 residues. The germline V gene has CDR1 SGDLS and CDR2 YYNGEE. CDR3 coding DNA: TGTGCCAGCAGCTCAGGGGGAGGACAGGGGAGAGTTGGCGAGCAGTACTTC. Translating it yields CASSSGGGQGRVGEQYF.

J is TRBJ1-6 and V is TRBV19; a possible D gene is TRBD1 (6 bases). Trimming pared 6 bases from V and 8 bases from J, leaving 11 bases between. The CDR3 sequence is 13 residues long. Germline CDR1 reads LNHDA; CDR2 reads SQIVND (reference sequence). The CDR3 coding sequence is TGTGCCAGTAGCCCACCAGGGGATTCACCCCTCCACTTT. It codes for CASSPPGDSPLHF.

As to this clone: Its ends do not fully match the called genes, so a read error is possible. The chain has TRBV7-7 and TRBJ1-4; 9 bases match TRBD1. Germline lookup yields CDR1 SSHAT and CDR2 FNYEAQ (reference sequence). This CDR3 is 16 amino acids long. CDR3 sequence reads: CASSPRTGEVNEKLFF. CDR3 nucleotide sequence: TGTGCTAGCAGCCCACGGACAGGGGAGGTTAATGAAAAACTGTTTTTT.

The chain carries TRBV3-1 (or the pseudogene TRBV3-2) and TRBJ2-3, with 9 nucleotides matching TRBD2. The CDR3 is 15 amino acids. The trim removed 5 bases at V and 1 base at J, leaving 4 bases unmatched. The germline V gene encodes CDR1 LGHDT and CDR2 YNNKEL (reference sequence). The CDR3 region has the DNA TGTGCCAGCAGCAGACGGACTAGCGGCACAGATACGCAGTATTTT. This sequence encodes CASSRRTSGTDTQYF.

The CDR3 loop is CASSVGAGFDEQYF. DNA for the CDR3: TGTGCCAGCAGCGTAGGGGCGGGATTCGACGAGCAGTACTTC. The J gene is TRBJ2-7, the V gene TRBV9, with D possibly TRBD2 on 6 matching bases. This CDR3 is built from 14 residues. Germline lookup yields CDR1 SGDLS and CDR2 YYNGEE. V lost 0 bases, J lost 5 bases, and 12 bases lay in between.

The chain uses TRBV10-1 and TRBJ1-2; a possible D gene is TRBD1 (5 bases). Looked up from germline, CDR1 is WNHNN and CDR2 is SYGVQD (reference sequence). The CDR3 is made up of 13 amino acids. V lost 2 bases to trimming and J lost 5 bases, with 9 bases between them. The CDR3 region is CASSEDSRYGYTF. DNA for the CDR3: TGCGCCAGCAGTGAGGACAGCCGTTATGGCTACACCTTC.

The rearrangement joins TRBV25-1 to TRBJ2-5, with D possibly matching TRBD1 (5 bases). Trimming removed 4 bases at V and 5 bases at J, with 14 bases between. CDR1 MGHDK and CDR2 SYGVNS come from the germline V gene. CDR3 length equals 14 residues. The CDR3 sequence: CASSATDGKETQYF. In DNA form, the CDR3 reads TGTGCCAGCAGTGCGACAGACGGAAAGGAGACCCAGTACTTC.

The chain has TRBV7-3 and TRBJ1-1, with TRBD1 matching over 7 bases. After removal of 7 bases from V and 0 bases from J, the junction contained 5 bases not matched to a gene. The CDR3 is made up of 14 amino acids. Germline V gene sequence: CDR1 SGHTA, CDR2 FQGTGA. CDR3 loop: CASKRTGMNTEAFF. CDR3 bases: TGTGCCAGCAAACGGACAGGTATGAACACTGAAGCTTTCTTT.

This chain joins TRBV5-4 and TRBJ2-1; weak D call: TRBD1 (6 bases). V was cut by 2 bases and J by 0 bases, with 12 bases left in between. This CDR3 is built from 16 residues. Germline V gene sequence: CDR1 SGHNT, CDR2 YYREEE (reference sequence). CDR3 amino acids: CASSFDWDTSYNEQFF. The CDR3 coding sequence is TGTGCCAGCAGCTTTGACTGGGACACCTCCTACAATGAGCAGTTCTTC.

This rearrangement joins TRBV10-3 to TRBJ2-1; no clear D gene. V was shortened by 2 bases and J by 6 bases, with 5 bases between the two germline ends. CDR1 and CDR2 from the germline V gene are ENHRY and SYGVKD. The CDR3 is made up of 12 amino acids. The CDR3 is CAISEPPNEQFF. CDR3 DNA sequence: TGTGCCATCAGTGAGCCTCCCAATGAGCAGTTCTTC.

The V call is TRBV30, the J call TRBJ1-1; D gene uncertain. Germline CDR1 and CDR2: GTSNPN and SVGIG (reference sequence). The CDR3 extends over 12 amino acids. Trimming cost V 4 bases and J 2 bases, with 8 bases left between them. CDR3 region: CAWNRDNTEAFF. CDR3 nucleotides: TGTGCCTGGAATCGGGATAACACTGAAGCTTTCTTT.

V gene TRBV7-9 combines with J gene TRBJ1-1, with unresolved D. Deletions cut 4 bases from V and 6 bases from J, with 12 bases between. CDR3 length equals 13 residues. Germline CDR1 reads SEHNR; CDR2 reads FQNEAQ (reference sequence). The CDR3 DNA reads as TGTGCCAGCAGCTATTACGGGGAACCTGAAGCTTTCTTT. This gives the protein CASSYYGEPEAFF.

V gene TRBV19 combines with J gene TRBJ2-1; 7 bases agree with TRBD2. V shed 9 bases and J 4 bases; nucleotides not matched to a gene: 9. CDR1 is LNHDA, CDR2 SQIVND, per germline (reference sequence). CDR3 size: 14 residues. CDR3 in DNA: TGTGCCAGCGGGTGGGCGGGAGAGTACAATGAGCAGTTCTTC. Translation gives CASGWAGEYNEQFF.

This chain uses TRBV12-3 or TRBV12-4 with TRBJ2-3; D is unresolved. V lost 3 bases to trimming and J lost 6 bases, with 4 bases between them. The CDR3 is made up of 11 amino acids. The CDR3 loop is CASSLRDTQYF. CDR3 DNA sequence: TGTGCCAGCAGTTTGAGGGATACGCAGTATTTT.